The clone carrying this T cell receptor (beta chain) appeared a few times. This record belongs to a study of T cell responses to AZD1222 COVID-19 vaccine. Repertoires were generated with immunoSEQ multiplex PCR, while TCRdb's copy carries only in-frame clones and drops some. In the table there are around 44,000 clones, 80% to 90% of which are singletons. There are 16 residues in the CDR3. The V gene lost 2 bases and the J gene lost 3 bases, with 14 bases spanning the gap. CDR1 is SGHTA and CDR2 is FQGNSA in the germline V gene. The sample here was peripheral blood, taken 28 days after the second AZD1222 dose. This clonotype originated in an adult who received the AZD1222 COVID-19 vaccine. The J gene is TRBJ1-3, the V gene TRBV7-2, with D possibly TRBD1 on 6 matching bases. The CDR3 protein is CASSLRQGLGGNTIYF. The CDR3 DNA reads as TGTGCCAGCAGCTTACGCCAGGGGTTGGGTGGAAACACCATATATTTT.